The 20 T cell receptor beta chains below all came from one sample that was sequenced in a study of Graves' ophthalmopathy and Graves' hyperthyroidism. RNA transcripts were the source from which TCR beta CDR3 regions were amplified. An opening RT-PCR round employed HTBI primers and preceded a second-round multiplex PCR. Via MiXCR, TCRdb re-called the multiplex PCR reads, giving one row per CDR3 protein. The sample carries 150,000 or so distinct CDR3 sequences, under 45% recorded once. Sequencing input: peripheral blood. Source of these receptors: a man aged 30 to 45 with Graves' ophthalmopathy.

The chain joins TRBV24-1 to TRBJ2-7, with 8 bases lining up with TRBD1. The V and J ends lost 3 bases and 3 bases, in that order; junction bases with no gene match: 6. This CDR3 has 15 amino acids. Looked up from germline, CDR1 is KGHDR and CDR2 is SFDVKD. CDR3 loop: CATSDRTGSVYEQYF. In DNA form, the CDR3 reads TGTGCCACCAGTGATAGGACAGGGAGTGTCTACGAGCAGTACTTC.

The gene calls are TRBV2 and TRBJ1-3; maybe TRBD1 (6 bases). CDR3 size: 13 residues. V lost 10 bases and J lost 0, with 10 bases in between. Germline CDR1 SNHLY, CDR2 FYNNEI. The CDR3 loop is CATRTVSGNTIYF. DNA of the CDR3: TGTGCCACGAGGACAGTCTCTGGAAACACCATATATTTT.

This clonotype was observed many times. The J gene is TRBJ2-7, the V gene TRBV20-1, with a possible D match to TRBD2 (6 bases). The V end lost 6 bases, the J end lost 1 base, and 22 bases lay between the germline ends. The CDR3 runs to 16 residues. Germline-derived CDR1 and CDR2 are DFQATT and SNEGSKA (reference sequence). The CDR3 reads CSAARLGTAGSYEQYF. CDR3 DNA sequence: TGCAGTGCGGCACGCCTAGGTACCGCGGGGTCCTACGAGCAGTACTTC.

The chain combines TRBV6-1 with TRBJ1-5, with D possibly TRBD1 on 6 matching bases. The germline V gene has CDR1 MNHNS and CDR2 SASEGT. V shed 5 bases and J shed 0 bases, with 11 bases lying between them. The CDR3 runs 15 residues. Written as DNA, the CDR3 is TGTGCCAGCAGTCCGGGACATAATAGCAATCAGCCCCAGCATTTT. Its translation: CASSPGHNSNQPQHF.

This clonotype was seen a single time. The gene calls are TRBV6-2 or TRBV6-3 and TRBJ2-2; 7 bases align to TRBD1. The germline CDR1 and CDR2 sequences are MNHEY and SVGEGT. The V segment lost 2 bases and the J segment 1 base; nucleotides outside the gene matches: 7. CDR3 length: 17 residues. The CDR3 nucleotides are TGTGCCAGCAGTTACCTGGGACAGACCCGGAACACCGGGGAGCTGTTTTTT. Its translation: CASSYLGQTRNTGELFF.

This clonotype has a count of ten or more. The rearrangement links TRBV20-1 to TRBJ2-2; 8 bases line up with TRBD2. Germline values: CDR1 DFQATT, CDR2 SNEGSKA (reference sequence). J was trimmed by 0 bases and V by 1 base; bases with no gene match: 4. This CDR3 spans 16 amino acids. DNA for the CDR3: TGCAGTGCTAGAGTCCTCGGGGGGGCGAACACCGGGGAGCTGTTTTTT. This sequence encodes CSARVLGGANTGELFF.

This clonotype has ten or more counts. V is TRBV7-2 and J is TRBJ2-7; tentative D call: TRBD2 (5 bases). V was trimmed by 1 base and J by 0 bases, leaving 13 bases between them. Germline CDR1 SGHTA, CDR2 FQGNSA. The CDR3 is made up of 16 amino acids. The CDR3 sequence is CASSLGGGLSSYEQYF. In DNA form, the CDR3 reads TGTGCCAGCAGCTTAGGAGGCGGGCTGAGCTCCTACGAGCAGTACTTC.

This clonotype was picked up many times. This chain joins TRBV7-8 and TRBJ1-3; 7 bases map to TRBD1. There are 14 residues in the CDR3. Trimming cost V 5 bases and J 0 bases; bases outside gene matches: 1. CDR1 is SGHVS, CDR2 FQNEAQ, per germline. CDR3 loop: CASSRDSSGNTIYF. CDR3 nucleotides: TGTGCCAGCAGCCGGGACAGCTCTGGAAACACCATATATTTT. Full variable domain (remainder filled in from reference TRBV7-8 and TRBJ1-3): GAGVSQSPRYKVAKRGQDVALRCDPISGHVSLFWYQQALGQGPEFLTYFQNEAQLDKSGLPSDRFFAERPEGSVSTLKIQRTQQEDSAVYLCASSRDSSGNTIYFGEGSWLTVV.

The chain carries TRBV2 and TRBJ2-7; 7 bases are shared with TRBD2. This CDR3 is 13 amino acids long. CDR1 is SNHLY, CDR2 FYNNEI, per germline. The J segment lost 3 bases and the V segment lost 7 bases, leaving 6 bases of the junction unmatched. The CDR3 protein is CASTRAGFYEQYF. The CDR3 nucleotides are TGTGCCAGCACCCGAGCGGGATTCTACGAGCAGTACTTC.

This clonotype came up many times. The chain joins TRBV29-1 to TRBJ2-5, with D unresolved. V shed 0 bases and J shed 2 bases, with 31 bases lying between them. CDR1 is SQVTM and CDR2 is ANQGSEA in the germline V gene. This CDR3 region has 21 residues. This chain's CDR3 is CSVEDIVSARPISIPQETQYF. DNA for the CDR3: TGCAGCGTTGAAGATATCGTCTCCGCGCGACCTATTAGTATCCCACAAGAGACCCAGTACTTC.

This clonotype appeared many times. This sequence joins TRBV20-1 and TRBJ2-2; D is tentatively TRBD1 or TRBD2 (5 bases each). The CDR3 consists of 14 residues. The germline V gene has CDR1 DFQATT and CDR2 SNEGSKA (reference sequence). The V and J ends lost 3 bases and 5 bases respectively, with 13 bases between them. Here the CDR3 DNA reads TGCAGTGCTAGTATCCCTTGGGGGACCGGGGAGCTGTTTTTT. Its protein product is CSASIPWGTGELFF.

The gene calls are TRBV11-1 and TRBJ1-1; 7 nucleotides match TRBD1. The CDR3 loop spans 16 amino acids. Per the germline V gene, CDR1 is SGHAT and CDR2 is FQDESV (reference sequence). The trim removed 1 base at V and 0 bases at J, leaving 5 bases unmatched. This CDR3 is CASSLVTGLMNTEAFF. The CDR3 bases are TGTGCCAGCAGCTTAGTGACAGGGCTCATGAACACTGAAGCTTTCTTT.

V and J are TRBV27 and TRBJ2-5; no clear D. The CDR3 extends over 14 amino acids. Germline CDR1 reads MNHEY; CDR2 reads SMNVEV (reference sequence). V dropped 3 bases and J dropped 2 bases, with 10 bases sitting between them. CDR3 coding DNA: TGTGCCAGCAGTTTTGTAGGGATTCAAGAGACCCAGTACTTC. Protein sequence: CASSFVGIQETQYF.

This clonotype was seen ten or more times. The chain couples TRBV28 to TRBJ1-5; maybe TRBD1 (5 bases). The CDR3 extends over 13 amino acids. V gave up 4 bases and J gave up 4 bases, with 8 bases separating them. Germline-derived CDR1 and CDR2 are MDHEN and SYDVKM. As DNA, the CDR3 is TGTGCCAGCAGTTCGGCAGGGAATCAGCCCCAGCATTTT. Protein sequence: CASSSAGNQPQHF. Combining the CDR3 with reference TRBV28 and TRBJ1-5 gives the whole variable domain DVKVTQSSRYLVKRTGEKVFLECVQDMDHENMFWYRQDPGLGLRLIYFSYDVKMKEKGDIPEGYSVSREKKERFSLILESASTNQTSMYLCASSSAGNQPQHFGDGTRLSIL.

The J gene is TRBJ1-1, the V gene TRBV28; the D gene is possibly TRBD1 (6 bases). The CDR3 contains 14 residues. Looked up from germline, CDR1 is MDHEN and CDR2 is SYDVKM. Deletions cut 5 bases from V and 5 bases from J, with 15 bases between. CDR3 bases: TGTGCCAGCAGTCCCTGGGGGGGCGGGACTGAAGCTTTCTTT. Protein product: CASSPWGGGTEAFF.

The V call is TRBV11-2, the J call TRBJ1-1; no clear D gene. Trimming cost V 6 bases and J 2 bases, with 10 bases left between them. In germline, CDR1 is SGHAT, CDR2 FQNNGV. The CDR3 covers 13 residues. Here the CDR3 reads CASSPGHNTEAFF. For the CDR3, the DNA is TGTGCCAGCAGTCCAGGTCACAACACTGAAGCTTTCTTT.

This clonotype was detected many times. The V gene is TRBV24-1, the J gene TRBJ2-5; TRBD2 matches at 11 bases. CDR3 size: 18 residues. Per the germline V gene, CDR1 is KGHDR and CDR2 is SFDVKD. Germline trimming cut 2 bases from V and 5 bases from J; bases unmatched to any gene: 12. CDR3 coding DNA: TGTGCCACCAGTGATTCAACGTGGCTAGCGGGAGGAGATGAGACCCAGTACTTC. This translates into CATSDSTWLAGGDETQYF.

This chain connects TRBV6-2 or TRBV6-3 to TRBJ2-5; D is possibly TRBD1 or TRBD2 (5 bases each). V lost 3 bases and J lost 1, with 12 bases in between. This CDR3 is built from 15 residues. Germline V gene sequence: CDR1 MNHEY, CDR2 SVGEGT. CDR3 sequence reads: CASSYLRDGQETQYF. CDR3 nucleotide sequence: TGTGCCAGCAGTTATCTTCGGGACGGCCAAGAGACCCAGTACTTC.

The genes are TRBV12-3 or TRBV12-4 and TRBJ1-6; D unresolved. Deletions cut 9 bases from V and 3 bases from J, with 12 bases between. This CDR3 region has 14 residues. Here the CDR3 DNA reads TGTGCCAGTTCGCTACAGAGCTATAATTCACCCCTCCACTTT. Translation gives CASSLQSYNSPLHF.

In DNA, the CDR3 is TGTGCCAGTAGCGCGGGACAAGCCCTCGAGCAGTACTTC. As protein: CASSAGQALEQYF. V is TRBV19 and J is TRBJ2-7; D could derive from TRBD1 or TRBD2 (6 bases each). V was trimmed by 6 bases and J by 6 bases, leaving 15 bases between them. The CDR3 totals 13 residues. Germline lookup yields CDR1 LNHDA and CDR2 SQIVND (reference sequence).